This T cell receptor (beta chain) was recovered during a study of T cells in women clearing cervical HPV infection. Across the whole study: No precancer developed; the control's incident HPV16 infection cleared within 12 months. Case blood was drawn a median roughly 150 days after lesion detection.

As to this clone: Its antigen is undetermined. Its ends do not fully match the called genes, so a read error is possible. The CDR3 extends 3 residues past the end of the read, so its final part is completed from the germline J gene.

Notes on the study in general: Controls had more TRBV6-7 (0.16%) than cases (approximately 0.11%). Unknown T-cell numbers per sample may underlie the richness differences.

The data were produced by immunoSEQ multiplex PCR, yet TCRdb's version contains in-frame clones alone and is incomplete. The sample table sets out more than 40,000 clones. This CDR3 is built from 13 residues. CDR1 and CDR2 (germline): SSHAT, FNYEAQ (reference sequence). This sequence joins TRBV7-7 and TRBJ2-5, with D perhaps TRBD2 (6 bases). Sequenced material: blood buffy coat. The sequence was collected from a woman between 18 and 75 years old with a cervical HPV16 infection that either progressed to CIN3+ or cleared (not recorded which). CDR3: CASSPWGLETQYF. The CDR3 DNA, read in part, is TGTGCTAGCAGCCCCTGGGGACTAGAGACC.